This T cell receptor (beta chain) was sequenced in a study of blood T cell repertoires in COVID-19. This clone was counted a single time. The CDR3 runs 16 residues. With 1 base removed from V and 0 bases from J, the gap between germline ends came to 12 bases. Germline CDR1 and CDR2: LGHNT and FRNRAP. Measured with immunoSEQ multiplex PCR; TCRdb has only the in-frame clones, and not every one. The profile shows more than 85,000 clones, around 86% of them singletons. The chain joins TRBV12-5 to TRBJ1-2, with D possibly TRBD1 on 6 matching bases. This sequence was found in a man aged 50 or older with acute or convalescent COVID-19. Specimen: peripheral blood. The CDR3, as DNA: TGTGCTAGTGGTTTGGCAGGGGTCCCAGCTAACTATGGCTACACCTTC. Translated, it gives CASGLAGVPANYGYTF.